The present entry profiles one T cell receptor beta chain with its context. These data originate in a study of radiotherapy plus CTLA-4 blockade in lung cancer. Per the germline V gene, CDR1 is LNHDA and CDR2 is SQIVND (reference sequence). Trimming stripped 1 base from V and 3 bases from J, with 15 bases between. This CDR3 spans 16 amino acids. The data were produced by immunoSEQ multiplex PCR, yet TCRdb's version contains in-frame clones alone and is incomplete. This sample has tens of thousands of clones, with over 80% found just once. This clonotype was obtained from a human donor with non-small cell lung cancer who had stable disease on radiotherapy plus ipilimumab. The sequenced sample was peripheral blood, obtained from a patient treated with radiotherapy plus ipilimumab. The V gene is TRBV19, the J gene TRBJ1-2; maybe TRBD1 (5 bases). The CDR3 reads CASSIGGRGVHYGYTF. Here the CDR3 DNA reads TGTGCCAGTAGTATAGGCGGTCGGGGGGTTCACTATGGCTACACCTTC.